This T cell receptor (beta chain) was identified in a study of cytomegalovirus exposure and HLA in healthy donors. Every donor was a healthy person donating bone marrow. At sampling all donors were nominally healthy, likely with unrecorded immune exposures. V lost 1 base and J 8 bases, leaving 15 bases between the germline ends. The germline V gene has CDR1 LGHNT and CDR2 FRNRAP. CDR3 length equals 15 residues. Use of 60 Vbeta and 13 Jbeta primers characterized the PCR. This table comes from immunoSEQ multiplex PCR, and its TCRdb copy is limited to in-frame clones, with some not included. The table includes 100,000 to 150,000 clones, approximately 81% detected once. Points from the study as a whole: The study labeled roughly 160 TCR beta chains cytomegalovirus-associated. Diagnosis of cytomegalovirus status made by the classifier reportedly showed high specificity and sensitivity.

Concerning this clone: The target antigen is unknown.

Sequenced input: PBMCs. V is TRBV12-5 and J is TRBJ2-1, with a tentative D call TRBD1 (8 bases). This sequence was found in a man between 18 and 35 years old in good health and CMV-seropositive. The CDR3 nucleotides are TGTGCTAGTGGTTTGGAACAGGGGGGGGAGGATGAGCAGTTCTTC. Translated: CASGLEQGGEDEQFF.